The rows below give T cell receptor beta chains drawn from one sample of a study of T and B cells in COVID-19 patients. Each CDR3 protein is one row after TCRdb ran MiXCR on the multiplex PCR reads. The sample consists of roughly 15,000 distinct CDR3 sequences, 27% of them appearing once. The sample was blood. All receptors derive from a human donor who had recovered from COVID-19. Both conserved end residues are part of each CDR3. A D gene is named only where the DNA matches it firmly. Not all rows give a size; the values are once, few, many and, for expanded clones, a class.

v_call	clone_size	j_call	d_call	cdr3_aa	cdr3_nt
TRBV19	.	TRBJ1-2	TRBD1	CASSLSTGTGWLGYTF	TGTGCCAGTAGTCTATCTACCGGGACAGGGTGGCTTGGCTACACCTTC
TRBV5-6	few	TRBJ1-2	.	CASSPAQGRSYGYTF	TGTGCCAGCAGCCCCGCCCAGGGACGGTCCTATGGCTACACCTTC
TRBV7-2	.	TRBJ2-7	.	CASRGASSYEQYF	TGTGCCAGCAGGGGGGCTAGCTCCTACGAGCAGTACTTC
TRBV29-1	medium-sized	TRBJ2-2	TRBD2	CSVLSTGGTGELFF	TGCAGCGTTCTCTCCACGGGAGGAACCGGGGAGCTGTTTTTT
TRBV13	medium-sized	TRBJ2-2	.	CASSLVSGELFF	TGTGCCAGCAGCTTAGTATCCGGGGAGCTGTTTTTT
TRBV6-2/TRBV6-3	.	TRBJ1-6	.	CASSYGEYSPLHF	TGTGCCAGCAGTTACGGGGAATACTCACCCCTCCACTTT
TRBV6-1	.	TRBJ2-7	TRBD2	CASNLAGVSDF	TGTGCCAGCAACCTAGCGGGGGTCTCTGACTTC
TRBV27	large	TRBJ2-7	TRBD2	CASAIAGFYYEQYF	TGTGCCAGCGCAATAGCGGGATTTTACTACGAGCAGTACTTC
TRBV5-5	medium-sized	TRBJ1-6	.	CASSSQAGGPLHF	TGTGCCAGCAGCTCCCAAGCGGGAGGGCCCCTCCACTTT
TRBV28	.	TRBJ2-7	TRBD1	CASSEDTPGQGGLYEQYF	TGTGCCAGCAGTGAAGACACTCCGGGACAGGGTGGCTTATACGAGCAGTACTTC
TRBV11-2	.	TRBJ2-1	TRBD2	CASSLISGMGNEQFF	TGTGCCAGCAGCTTAATTAGCGGGATGGGGAATGAGCAGTTCTTC
TRBV6-4	few	TRBJ2-5	.	CASSDGTQETQYF	TGTGCCAGCAGTGATGGAACACAAGAGACCCAGTACTTC
TRBV27	.	TRBJ1-1	.	CASRDSGLNTEAFF	TGTGCCAGCAGGGATTCAGGGCTCAACACTGAAGCTTTCTTT
TRBV5-6	few	TRBJ2-3	.	CASMAVFSTDTQYF	TGTGCCAGCATGGCAGTTTTTAGCACAGATACGCAGTATTTT
TRBV7-9	.	TRBJ2-5	.	CASSLASRWGETQYF	TGTGCCAGCAGCTTAGCGTCAAGGTGGGGGGAGACCCAGTACTTC
TRBV27	few	TRBJ1-1	.	CASSLGQNTEAFF	TGTGCCAGCAGTTTGGGGCAGAACACTGAAGCTTTCTTT
TRBV18	.	TRBJ2-1	.	CASSPLGPERFF	TGTGCCAGCTCCCCCCTCGGTCCTGAGCGGTTCTTC
TRBV5-6	.	TRBJ1-5	.	CASQTWGGQPQHF	TGTGCCAGTCAGACATGGGGCGGTCAGCCCCAGCATTTT
TRBV6-5	.	TRBJ2-1	TRBD1	CASSGTGVPLSSYNEQFF	TGTGCCAGCAGTGGGACAGGGGTTCCCCTCAGCTCCTACAATGAGCAGTTCTTC
TRBV29-1	medium-sized	TRBJ2-5	TRBD2	CSVDAGGGETQYF	TGCAGCGTTGACGCGGGGGGGGGGGAGACCCAGTACTTC
TRBV10-1	.	TRBJ1-1	.	CASTRTGSGSTEAFF	TGCGCCAGCACCAGAACGGGGAGCGGCAGCACTGAAGCTTTCTTT
TRBV27	medium-sized	TRBJ2-7	.	CASSPQGGPYEQYF	TGTGCCAGCAGTCCCCAGGGGGGTCCCTACGAGCAGTACTTC
TRBV5-5	many	TRBJ2-6	.	CASSLGLAGVGGGGANVLTF	TGTGCCAGCAGCTTGGGCTTAGCGGGCGTTGGGGGCGGGGGGGCCAACGTCCTGACTTTC
TRBV7-9	few	TRBJ2-2	.	CASSLGVQGELFF	TGTGCCAGCAGCTTAGGAGTCCAGGGGGAGCTGTTTTTT
TRBV12-3/TRBV12-4	.	TRBJ1-1	.	CASNQGLNTEAFF	TGTGCCAGCAATCAGGGCTTGAACACTGAAGCTTTCTTT
TRBV20-1	.	TRBJ2-5	.	CSPGPTYQETQYF	TGCAGCCCGGGACCGACGTACCAAGAGACCCAGTACTTC
TRBV5-6	.	TRBJ2-1	TRBD2	CARSFGGRADGQFF	TGTGCCAGAAGCTTTGGCGGGAGGGCCGATGGGCAGTTCTTC
TRBV10-3	few	TRBJ2-3	.	CAISATGLSTDTQYF	TGTGCCATCAGTGCAACAGGCCTTAGCACAGATACGCAGTATTTT
TRBV6-2/TRBV6-3	many	TRBJ1-6	.	CASRVTEANNSPLHF	TGTGCCAGCAGAGTGACGGAGGCCAATAATTCACCCCTCCACTTT
TRBV18	.	TRBJ2-2	TRBD1	CASSDLQGASGELFF	TGTGCCAGCTCAGACCTACAGGGGGCTTCCGGGGAGCTGTTTTTT
TRBV18	few	TRBJ2-1	TRBD2	CASSPLGGGAVEQFF	TGTGCCAGCTCACCACTAGGCGGGGGGGCCGTGGAGCAGTTCTTC
TRBV20-1	.	TRBJ2-2	TRBD2	CSAKGLAGEGELFF	TGCAGTGCTAAGGGACTAGCGGGAGAAGGGGAGCTGTTTTTT
TRBV7-2	few	TRBJ2-7	TRBD2	CASSTSGGAGYEQYF	TGTGCCAGCAGTACGAGCGGGGGGGCCGGGTACGAGCAGTACTTC
TRBV6-5	.	TRBJ1-2	.	CASSYSGGDGYTF	TGTGCCAGCAGTTACTCGGGAGGAGATGGCTACACCTTC
TRBV29-1	medium-sized	TRBJ1-1	TRBD1	CSVAYGTGGTEAFF	TGCAGCGTTGCCTACGGGACAGGGGGGACTGAAGCTTTCTTT
TRBV27	few	TRBJ1-2	.	CASSFLSAGQGYTF	TGTGCCAGCAGTTTCCTATCGGCAGGGCAAGGCTACACCTTC
TRBV19	medium-sized	TRBJ2-7	TRBD2	CASSRGAVYEQYF	TGTGCCAGTTCGCGGGGGGCCGTCTACGAGCAGTACTTC
TRBV6-5	medium-sized	TRBJ1-2	.	CASSYSKGKANYGYTF	TGTGCCAGCAGTTACTCGAAGGGAAAGGCAAACTATGGCTACACCTTC
TRBV11-2	.	TRBJ2-5	.	CASSGGIQETQYF	TGTGCCAGCAGCGGGGGGATCCAAGAGACCCAGTACTTC
TRBV6-5	.	TRBJ2-1	TRBD2	CASSSLGLAGDGSDEQFF	TGTGCCAGCAGTTCTCTGGGACTAGCGGGAGATGGGAGTGATGAGCAGTTCTTC
TRBV7-2	.	TRBJ2-1	TRBD1	CASSLTTGAYNEQFF	TGTGCCAGCAGCTTAACGACAGGGGCCTACAATGAGCAGTTCTTC
TRBV27	medium-sized	TRBJ2-7	TRBD1	CASRTQGANYEQYF	TGTGCCAGCAGGACGCAGGGGGCGAACTACGAGCAGTACTTC
TRBV27	.	TRBJ2-1	TRBD1	CASSYGTGGREQFF	TGTGCCAGCAGTTACGGGACAGGGGGCAGAGAGCAGTTCTTC
TRBV7-2	.	TRBJ2-1	.	CASSLAQGEQFF	TGTGCCAGCAGCTTAGCCCAGGGTGAGCAGTTCTTC
TRBV29-1	many	TRBJ1-2	.	CSATTGLRNYGYTF	TGCAGCGCCACGACAGGACTGCGGAACTATGGCTACACCTTC
TRBV24-1	.	TRBJ2-7	TRBD2	CATSDPRPGGTYEQYF	TGTGCCACCAGTGACCCCCGCCCGGGGGGGACCTACGAGCAGTACTTC